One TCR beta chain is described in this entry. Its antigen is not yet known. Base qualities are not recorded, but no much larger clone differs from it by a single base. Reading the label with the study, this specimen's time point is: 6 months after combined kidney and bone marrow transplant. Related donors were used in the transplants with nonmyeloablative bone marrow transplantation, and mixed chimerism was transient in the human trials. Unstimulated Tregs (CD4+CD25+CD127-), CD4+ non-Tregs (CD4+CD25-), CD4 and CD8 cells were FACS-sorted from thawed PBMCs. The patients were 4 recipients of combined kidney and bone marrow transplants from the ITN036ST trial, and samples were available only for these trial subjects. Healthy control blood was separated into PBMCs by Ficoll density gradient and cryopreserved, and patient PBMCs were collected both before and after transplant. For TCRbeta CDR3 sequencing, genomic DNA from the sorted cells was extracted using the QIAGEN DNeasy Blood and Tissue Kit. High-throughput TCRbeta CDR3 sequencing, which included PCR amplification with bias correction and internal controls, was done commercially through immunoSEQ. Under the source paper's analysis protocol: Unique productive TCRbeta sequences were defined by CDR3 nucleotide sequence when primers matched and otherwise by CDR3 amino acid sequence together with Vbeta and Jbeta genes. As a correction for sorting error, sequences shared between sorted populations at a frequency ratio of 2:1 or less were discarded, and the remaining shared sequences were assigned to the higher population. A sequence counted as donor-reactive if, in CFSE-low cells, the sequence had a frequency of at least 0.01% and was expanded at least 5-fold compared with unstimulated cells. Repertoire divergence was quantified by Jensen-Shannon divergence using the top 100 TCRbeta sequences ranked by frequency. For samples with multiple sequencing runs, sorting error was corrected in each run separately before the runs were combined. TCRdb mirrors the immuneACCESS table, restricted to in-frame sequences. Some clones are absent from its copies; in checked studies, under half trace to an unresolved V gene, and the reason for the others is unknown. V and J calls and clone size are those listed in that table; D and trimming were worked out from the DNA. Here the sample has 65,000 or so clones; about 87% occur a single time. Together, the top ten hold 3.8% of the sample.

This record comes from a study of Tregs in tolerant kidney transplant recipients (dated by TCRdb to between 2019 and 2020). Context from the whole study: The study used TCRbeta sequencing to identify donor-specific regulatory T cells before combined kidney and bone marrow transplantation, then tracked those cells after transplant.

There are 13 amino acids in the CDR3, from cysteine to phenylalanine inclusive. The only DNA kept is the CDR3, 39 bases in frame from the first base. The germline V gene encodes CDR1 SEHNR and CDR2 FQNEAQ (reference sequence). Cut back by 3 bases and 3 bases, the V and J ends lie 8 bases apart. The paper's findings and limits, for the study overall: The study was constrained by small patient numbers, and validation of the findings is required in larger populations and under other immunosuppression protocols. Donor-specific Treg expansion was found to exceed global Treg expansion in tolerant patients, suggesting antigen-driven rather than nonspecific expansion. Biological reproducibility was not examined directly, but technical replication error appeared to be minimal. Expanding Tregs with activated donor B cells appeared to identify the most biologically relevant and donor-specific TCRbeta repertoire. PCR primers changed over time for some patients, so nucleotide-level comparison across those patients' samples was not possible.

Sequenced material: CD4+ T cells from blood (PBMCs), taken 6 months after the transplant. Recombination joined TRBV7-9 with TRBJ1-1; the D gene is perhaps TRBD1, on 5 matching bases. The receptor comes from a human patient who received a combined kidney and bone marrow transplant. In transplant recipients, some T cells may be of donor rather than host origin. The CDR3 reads CASSFDRDTEAFF. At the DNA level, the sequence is TGTGCCAGCAGCTTCGACAGAGACACTGAAGCTTTCTTT.